These 21 T cell receptor beta chains came from one sample sequenced in a study of cytomegalovirus exposure and HLA in healthy donors. Primers for the PCR totalled 60 Vbeta and 13 Jbeta. Generated by immunoSEQ multiplex PCR, the TCRdb table keeps only in-frame clones and is missing some. The table records 120,000 or so clones, approximately 80% of them present only once. Source material: PBMCs. The receptors derive from a female donor in good health and CMV-seropositive.

The chain employs TRBV5-4 and TRBJ2-4; TRBD2 matches at 8 bases. Germline V gene sequence: CDR1 SGHNT, CDR2 YYREEE (reference sequence). The V and J ends lost 4 bases and 8 bases, in that order; junction bases with no gene match: 8. CDR3 length: 14 amino acids. The CDR3 here is CASSPGGEAYIQYF. CDR3 sequence (DNA): TGTGCCAGCAGCCCCGGGGGGGAGGCGTACATTCAGTACTTC.

The chain couples TRBV30 to TRBJ1-6; 8 nucleotides agree with TRBD1. The CDR3 is made up of 18 amino acids. The J segment lost 0 bases and the V segment lost 6 bases, leaving 13 bases of the junction unmatched. Germline CDR1 is GTSNPN and CDR2 is SVGIG (reference sequence). The CDR3 region has the DNA TGTGCCTGTCACTCGGACAGGGCCGGCAGCTCCTATAATTCACCCCTCCACTTT. Its translation is CACHSDRAGSSYNSPLHF. Variable domain in full (rest from reference TRBV30 and TRBJ1-6): SQTIHQWPATLVQPVGSPLSLECTVEGTSNPNLYWYRQAAGRGLQLLFYSVGIGQISSEVPQNLSASRPQDRQFILSSKKLLLSDSGFYLCACHSDRAGSSYNSPLHFGNGTRLTVT.

The CDR3 DNA follows: TGTGCCACCCCGTGCAGCAAGGGGATTAATGAAAAACTGTTTTTT. Protein sequence: CATPCSKGINEKLFF. The chain is built from TRBV6-5 and TRBJ1-4; TRBD1 might be the D (5 bases). V lost 10 bases, J lost 4 bases, and 19 bases lay in between. The CDR3 has 15 amino acids. CDR1 and CDR2 from the germline V gene are MNHEY and SVGAGI.

This clone was recorded a few times. The chain has TRBV4-1 and TRBJ1-1, with TRBD1 as a possible D gene (6 bases). The CDR3 consists of 16 residues. The germline V gene encodes CDR1 MGHRA and CDR2 YSYEKL. The V gene lost 1 base and the J gene lost 11 bases, with 23 bases spanning the gap. Written as DNA, the CDR3 is TGCGCCAGCAGCCAAGGTACCACGACAACAGGGCCGGTGGCTTTCTTT. It codes for CASSQGTTTTGPVAFF.

The chain combines TRBV10-3 with TRBJ1-2, with D perhaps TRBD1 (6 bases). Germline CDR1 and CDR2: ENHRY and SYGVKD. V lost 3 bases and J 2 bases, leaving 10 bases between the germline ends. The CDR3 has 14 residues. CDR3 in amino acids: CAISETGTNYGYTF. The CDR3 bases are TGTGCCATCAGTGAAACAGGGACCAACTATGGCTACACCTTC.

The chain employs TRBV5-6 and TRBJ1-1; D is undetermined. This CDR3 has 17 amino acids. CDR1 is SGHDT and CDR2 is YYEEEE in the germline V gene. The V end was cut by 0 bases, the J end by 2 bases, with 17 bases between. The CDR3 here is CASSLEVGRDFNTEAFF. The DNA of the CDR3 is TGTGCCAGCAGCTTGGAGGTAGGGCGGGATTTTAACACTGAAGCTTTCTTT. The full variable domain, its missing parts supplied by reference TRBV5-6 and TRBJ1-1, is DAGVTQSPTHLIKTRGQQVTLRCSPKSGHDTVSWYQQALGQGPQFIFQYYEEEERQRGNFPDRFSGHQFPNYSSELNVNALLLGDSALYLCASSLEVGRDFNTEAFFGQGTRLTVV.

The rearrangement links TRBV18 to TRBJ1-1; TRBD1 matches 11 bases. Germline CDR1 KGHSH, CDR2 LQKENI. Germline trimming cut 3 bases from V and 5 bases from J; bases unmatched to any gene: 14. This CDR3 has 18 amino acids. As DNA, the CDR3 is TGTGCCAGCTCACCCGGCCCAGGACAGGGGGCGGTAGCGACTGAAGCTTTCTTT. Its translation is CASSPGPGQGAVATEAFF.

The rearrangement links TRBV5-1 to TRBJ2-1, with TRBD2 identical over 11 bases. Germline values: CDR1 SGHRS, CDR2 YFSETQ. The V segment lost 2 bases and the J segment 2 bases; nucleotides outside the gene matches: 6. This CDR3 spans 17 amino acids. The CDR3 DNA is TGCGCCAGCAGCTTCGGTCTAGCGGGGGGCACCTACAATGAGCAGTTCTTC. Translating it yields CASSFGLAGGTYNEQFF. The entire variable domain, with the rest obtained from reference TRBV5-1 and TRBJ2-1, is as follows: KAGVTQTPRYLIKTRGQQVTLSCSPISGHRSVSWYQQTPGQGLQFLFEYFSETQRNKGNFPGRFSGRQFSNSRSEMNVSTLELGDSALYLCASSFGLAGGTYNEQFFGPGTRLTVL.

The chain combines TRBV19 with TRBJ2-5; 9 nucleotides align to TRBD1. CDR1 and CDR2 from the germline V gene are LNHDA and SQIVND (reference sequence). The length of the CDR3 is 13 residues. V trimming: 7 bases; J trimming: 5 bases; junction bases outside the gene matches: 5. CDR3 nucleotide sequence: TGTGCCAGTACCGACAGGGGGGTCGAGACCCAGTACTTC. Protein sequence: CASTDRGVETQYF.

A note on this clone: Other DNA sequences in this sample translate to the same CDR3. The chain uses TRBV7-3 and TRBJ1-2; TRBD1 might be the D (5 bases). Germline V lookup: CDR1 SGHTA, CDR2 FQGTGA. Trimming shortened V by 6 bases and J by 1 base, and 9 bases separated the two germline ends. The CDR3 contains 13 residues. CDR3 sequence (DNA): TGTGCCAGCAGTCCCGACAGTAACTATGGCTACACCTTC. Protein: CASSPDSNYGYTF.

This chain links TRBV27 with TRBJ2-1; 9 nucleotides match TRBD2. J gave up 1 base and V 7 bases, and 8 bases lay outside the gene matches. This CDR3 is built from 16 residues. In germline, CDR1 is MNHEY, CDR2 SMNVEV (reference sequence). Here the CDR3 reads CASMRRGGNSYNEQFF. As DNA, the CDR3 is TGTGCCAGCATGAGGCGGGGGGGCAATTCCTACAATGAGCAGTTCTTC.

This sequence joins TRBV7-9 and TRBJ1-3; 10 bases align to TRBD1. V was clipped by 3 bases and J by 0 bases; unmatched bases: 2. The CDR3 totals 16 residues. Germline CDR1 reads SEHNR; CDR2 reads FQNEAQ (reference sequence). The CDR3 DNA reads as TGTGCCAGCAGCTTGACAGGGGGCCACTCTGGAAACACCATATATTTT. Its translation is CASSLTGGHSGNTIYF.

The gene calls are TRBV27 and TRBJ2-3; D is ambiguous. Trimming pared 2 bases from V and 0 bases from J, leaving 9 bases between. The CDR3 has 15 residues. Germline CDR1 reads MNHEY; CDR2 reads SMNVEV (reference sequence). The DNA for the CDR3 is TGTGCCAGCAGTTTACTAGGCTCGAGCACAGATACGCAGTATTTT. Translating gives CASSLLGSSTDTQYF.

This sequence joins TRBV6-1 and TRBJ2-5; D unresolved. CDR1 and CDR2 from the germline V gene are MNHNS and SASEGT. Trimming took off 2 bases at V and 1 base at J, with 11 bases between the two ends. The CDR3 covers 15 residues. CDR3 sequence reads: CASSEYQVPQETQYF. CDR3 nucleotide sequence: TGTGCCAGCAGTGAATACCAGGTCCCCCAAGAGACCCAGTACTTC.

This clone was observed once. V gene TRBV11-2 combines with J gene TRBJ2-5; TRBD2 might be the D (6 bases). V was shortened by 3 bases and J by 5 bases, with 16 bases between the two germline ends. This CDR3 has 15 residues. Looked up from germline, CDR1 is SGHAT and CDR2 is FQNNGV. The CDR3 nucleotides are TGTGCCAGCAGCTTTCGACTAGGGAGTCTTGAGACCCAGTACTTC. It specifies CASSFRLGSLETQYF. The full variable domain, with the rest looked up from reference TRBV11-2 and TRBJ2-5, is EAGVAQSPRYKIIEKRQSVAFWCNPISGHATLYWYQQILGQGPKLLIQFQNNGVVDDSQLPKDRFSAERLKGVDSTLKIQPAKLEDSAVYLCASSFRLGSLETQYFGPGTRLLVL.

The V and J genes are TRBV10-3 and TRBJ2-7; 9 nucleotides agree with TRBD1. This CDR3 spans 17 amino acids. Germline CDR1 and CDR2: ENHRY and SYGVKD. V trimming: 0 bases; J trimming: 3 bases; junction bases outside the gene matches: 9. The CDR3 is CAISESTLGGQGYEQYF. The CDR3 DNA sequence: TGTGCCATCAGTGAGTCGACTCTGGGGGGACAGGGCTACGAGCAGTACTTC.

V usage is TRBV7-2 and J usage is TRBJ1-1; D ambiguous. The germline V and J ends were trimmed by 5 bases and 1 base, with 5 bases remaining between them. The V gene's germline CDR1 is SGHTA and CDR2 FQGNSA. The length of the CDR3 is 12 residues. The CDR3 nucleotides are TGTGCCAGCAGCGTTAGGAACACTGAAGCTTTCTTT. This sequence encodes CASSVRNTEAFF.

This sequence joins TRBV4-2 and TRBJ2-6; 8 nucleotides line up with TRBD1. Germline V gene sequence: CDR1 LGHNA, CDR2 YNFKEQ. Trimming removed 3 bases from V and 3 bases from J; junction bases left unmatched: 1. The CDR3 length is 15 residues. The CDR3: CASSHGQGGANVLTF. CDR3 in DNA: TGTGCCAGCAGCCACGGACAGGGTGGGGCCAACGTCCTGACTTTC.

The chain joins TRBV9 to TRBJ2-3, with TRBD1 as a possible D gene (6 bases). CDR1 is SGDLS and CDR2 is YYNGEE in the germline V gene. This CDR3 comprises 14 residues. V lost 4 bases to trimming and J lost 2 bases, with 11 bases between them. DNA for the CDR3: TGTGCCAGCAGCCTCCAGGGGTTCACAGATACGCAGTATTTT. This sequence encodes CASSLQGFTDTQYF.

Details on this clone: At the DNA level, this CDR3 is encoded by other sequences in the same sample as well. This chain joins TRBV5-1 and TRBJ2-3; 7 nucleotides match TRBD1. V was clipped by 2 bases and J by 1 base; unmatched bases: 1. CDR1 and CDR2 (germline): SGHRS, YFSETQ. The CDR3 is 14 amino acids. DNA for the CDR3: TGCGCCAGCAGCTTCGGACAGGGCACAGATACGCAGTATTTT. This translates into CASSFGQGTDTQYF.

The chain joins TRBV6-5 to TRBJ2-7; tentatively, D is TRBD1 (6 bases). Per the germline V gene, CDR1 is MNHEY and CDR2 is SVGAGI. Trimming pared 4 bases from V and 2 bases from J, leaving 15 bases between. This CDR3 has 15 amino acids. This CDR3 reads CASSFRRGPPYEQYF. The CDR3, as DNA: TGTGCCAGCAGTTTCCGCAGGGGTCCCCCCTACGAGCAGTACTTC.